What follows are 10 T cell receptor beta chains derived from one specimen sequenced in a study of T-cell reconstitution after alpha-beta-depleted transplantation in children. During its preparation, the TCRbeta library received unique molecular identifiers. TCRdb fed the PCR reads into MiXCR, producing one record per CDR3 protein. The data show around 380,000 distinct CDR3 sequences, about 11% seen once. The sequencing used PBMCs from the stem cell graft donor, collected from the stem cell graft. These receptors originate from a human donor who donated a stem cell graft to a child with acute myeloid leukemia.

This clonotype was found a few times. The chain combines TRBV10-3 with TRBJ1-5; D gene uncertain. The CDR3 length is 14 residues. Germline CDR1 and CDR2: ENHRY and SYGVKD. V was trimmed by 3 bases and J by 4 bases, leaving 10 bases between them. CDR3 sequence: CAISDAISNQPQHF. CDR3 DNA sequence: TGTGCCATCAGTGACGCTATCAGTAATCAGCCCCAGCATTTT.

The rearrangement joins TRBV20-1 to TRBJ1-1; D may be TRBD1 (5 bases). The CDR3 totals 17 residues. The germline V gene encodes CDR1 DFQATT and CDR2 SNEGSKA (reference sequence). Trimming left V 1 base short and J 3 bases short, with 21 bases between. Here the CDR3 reads CSARGGGAARRDTEAFF. The DNA of the CDR3 is TGCAGTGCTAGAGGGGGGGGAGCTGCCCGGAGGGACACTGAAGCTTTCTTT.

The genes are TRBV12-3 or TRBV12-4 and TRBJ2-7; D possibly corresponds to TRBD1 (5 bases). There are 15 residues in the CDR3. Trimming took off 3 bases at V and 1 base at J, with 13 bases between the two ends. The CDR3 DNA reads TGTGCCAGCAGTTTGGGCCAGGGAAGGTCCTACGAGCAGTACGTC. This sequence encodes CASSLGQGRSYEQYV.

In this sample, this clonotype turned up many times. The V and J genes are TRBV29-1 and TRBJ2-3, with D unresolved. Germline CDR1 is SQVTM and CDR2 is ANQGSEA. This CDR3 has 13 residues. V was trimmed by 3 bases and J by 1 base, leaving 8 bases between them. CDR3 residues: CSVDFSRTDTQYF. In nucleotides, the CDR3 is TGCAGCGTTGATTTCAGCCGCACAGATACGCAGTATTTT.

This clonotype was observed a few times. The J gene is TRBJ2-5, the V gene TRBV5-1; D may be TRBD1 (5 bases). Germline CDR1 SGHRS, CDR2 YFSETQ. CDR3 size: 14 residues. V was clipped by 3 bases and J by 1 base, with 10 bases between them. The CDR3: CASSWLTAQETQYF. The CDR3 nucleotides read TGCGCCAGCAGCTGGTTGACAGCCCAAGAGACCCAGTACTTC.

This clonotype was counted between two and nine times. The chain recombines TRBV27 with TRBJ2-3, with D perhaps being TRBD1 or TRBD2 (5 bases each). Germline V gives CDR1 MNHEY, CDR2 SMNVEV (reference sequence). V was pared by 8 bases and J by 0 bases, with 15 bases between. CDR3 length: 15 residues. This chain's CDR3 is CASGDPRGSTDTQYF. The DNA for the CDR3 is TGTGCCAGCGGGGACCCGCGTGGGAGCACAGATACGCAGTATTTT.

The chain is built from TRBV20-1 and TRBJ2-3, with no clear D. The CDR3 has 13 residues. V lost 2 bases to trimming and J lost 2 bases, with 8 bases between them. Germline loops: CDR1 DFQATT, CDR2 SNEGSKA (reference sequence). DNA of the CDR3: TGCAGTGCTAGATACCCCTCCACAGATACGCAGTATTTT. It encodes CSARYPSTDTQYF.

The rearrangement joins TRBV5-1 to TRBJ2-5; D might be TRBD1 (7 bases). The germline V and J ends were trimmed by 3 bases and 2 bases, with 11 bases remaining between them. This CDR3 is 14 amino acids long. The germline V gene encodes CDR1 SGHRS and CDR2 YFSETQ. For the CDR3, the DNA is TGCGCCAGCAGCTGGAGGGACAGTCAAGAGACCCAGTACTTC. Its translation is CASSWRDSQETQYF.

This clonotype was seen repeatedly, ten times or more. V gene TRBV20-1 combines with J gene TRBJ2-3, with a weak D call TRBD2 (6 bases). The germline V and J ends were trimmed by 5 bases and 6 bases, with 18 bases remaining between them. Per the germline V gene, CDR1 is DFQATT and CDR2 is SNEGSKA (reference sequence). This CDR3 comprises 14 residues. The CDR3 sequence is CSARRLGGGDTQYF. CDR3 bases: TGCAGTGCTCGAAGACTAGGTGGGGGGGATACGCAGTATTTT.

This clonotype has more than one count but fewer than ten. The chain is built from TRBV5-5 and TRBJ1-5, with D perhaps TRBD1 (5 bases). CDR3 length: 15 residues. Germline loops: CDR1 SGHKS, CDR2 YYEKEE (reference sequence). V lost 3 bases, J lost 0 bases, and 10 bases lay in between. DNA for the CDR3: TGTGCCAGCAGCTCCGGACAATATAGCAATCAGCCCCAGCATTTT. Translating it yields CASSSGQYSNQPQHF.